The sequence of this T cell receptor (beta chain) was determined in a study of cytomegalovirus exposure and HLA in healthy donors. Across the whole study: The roughly 120 million unique TCR beta sequences, from 150 million to 200 million T cells, were found by an earlier analysis.

Notes on the study in general: What TCR beta sequences reportedly achieved was accurate prediction of HLA-A and HLA-B alleles in most subjects.

The study ran its PCR with 60 Vbeta and 13 Jbeta primers. Some clones are missing from TCRdb's copy, which holds only in-frame ones; the method was immunoSEQ multiplex PCR. The table records about 150,000 clones, roughly 85% of them present only once. Remarks on this clone: Its target is unknown.

Germline-derived CDR1 and CDR2 are MGHRA and YSYEKL. V was clipped by 4 bases and J by 4 bases; unmatched bases: 10. The CDR3 sequence is 17 residues long. The TCR comes from a man aged 35 to 55 in good health and CMV-seronegative. The rearrangement links TRBV4-1 to TRBJ1-5; 10 bases are a match to TRBD1. Sequencing was done on a sample of PBMCs. The CDR3, as DNA: TGCGCCAGCAGCCGAAGTGGGGACAGGGGCACGAATCAGCCCCAGCATTTT. Amino acids: CASSRSGDRGTNQPQHF.